These T cell receptor beta chains were read from a single sample in a study of cytomegalovirus exposure and HLA in healthy donors. Data came from immunoSEQ multiplex PCR; TCRdb stores just in-frame clones and leaves some out. The table shows 150,000 to 200,000 clones, with around 80% occurring only once. Sequences were obtained from PBMCs. These receptor sequences come from a man aged 18 to 29 in good health and CMV-seronegative. CDR3s include the opening cysteine and the closing phenylalanine or tryptophan. A D gene is named only where the DNA matches it firmly. Size values are once, few and many counts, or a class for expanded clones, and some rows have none.

cdr3_aa cdr3_nt cdr3_length j_call v_call d_call clone_size
CATDGNGYTF TGTGCAACGGACGGGAATGGCTACACCTTC 10 TRBJ1-2 TRBV30 NA few
CASSLSGGEGYTF TGTGCCAGCAGTTTGTCGGGGGGTGAAGGCTACACCTTC 13 TRBJ1-2 TRBV28 NA few
CASTERGGQRTEAFF TGTGCCAGCACCGAAAGGGGGGGGCAGAGGACTGAAGCTTTCTTT 15 TRBJ1-1 TRBV7-9 NA NA
CASSPPRTSGLNEQFF TGCGCCAGCAGCCCCCCTCGGACTAGCGGACTCAATGAGCAGTTCTTC 16 TRBJ2-1 TRBV5-1 TRBD2 NA
CASQEDQRSNEQFF TGTGCCAGCCAGGAGGACCAAAGGTCCAATGAGCAGTTCTTC 14 TRBJ2-1 TRBV18 NA NA
CSVDAGQGSNYGYTF TGCAGCGTAGACGCAGGACAGGGGAGTAACTATGGCTACACCTTC 15 TRBJ1-2 TRBV29-1 TRBD1 few
CASSLVADLTYEQYF TGCGCCAGCAGCTTAGTAGCGGACCTAACCTACGAGCAGTACTTC 15 TRBJ2-7 TRBV5-1 NA NA
CASSSGWGGYTF TGTGCCAGCAGTTCAGGGTGGGGAGGCTACACCTTC 12 TRBJ1-2 TRBV28 NA NA
CASSLAGGDSPLHF TGTGCCAGCAGTTTAGCTGGGGGGGATTCACCCCTCCACTTT 14 TRBJ1-6 TRBV28 NA once
CASSVEVGHDNSPLHF TGTGCCAGCAGCGTAGAAGTGGGACATGACAATTCACCCCTCCACTTT 16 TRBJ1-6 TRBV9 NA NA
CASSYPPPGPGDGYTF TGCGCCAGCAGCTACCCCCCCCCGGGGCCGGGAGACGGCTACACCTTC 16 TRBJ1-2 TRBV4-1 NA NA
CAISEPARDEQFF TGTGCCATCAGTGAGCCGGCCAGGGATGAGCAGTTCTTC 13 TRBJ2-1 TRBV10-3 NA NA
CASSPTQYEQYF TGTGCCAGCAGTCCCACCCAGTACGAGCAGTACTTC 12 TRBJ2-7 TRBV27 NA NA
CASSFQEGDEQFF TGTGCCAGCAGCTTTCAGGAAGGGGATGAGCAGTTCTTC 13 TRBJ2-1 TRBV11-3 NA NA
CASSSPGDPYEQYF TGTGCCAGCAGCTCACCAGGGGACCCCTACGAGCAGTACTTC 14 TRBJ2-7 TRBV7-9 NA once
CASSLQDREYRPQHF TGTGCCAGCAGTCTCCAAGACAGGGAATATCGGCCCCAGCATTTT 15 TRBJ1-5 TRBV28 TRBD1 NA
CASILGLAGTDTQYF TGTGCCAGCATTCTTGGACTAGCGGGCACAGATACGCAGTATTTT 15 TRBJ2-3 TRBV6-1 TRBD2 many
CASSPRQRQETQYF TGTGCCAGCAGCCCCCGACAGAGACAAGAGACCCAGTACTTC 14 TRBJ2-5 TRBV7-9 NA few
CASAGLRVTGELFF TGTGCCAGCGCGGGGCTGAGGGTCACCGGGGAGCTGTTTTTT 14 TRBJ2-2 TRBV7-2 NA NA
CASSTPEDRAHEQYF TGTGCCAGCAGTACCCCCGAGGACAGGGCCCACGAGCAGTACTTC 15 TRBJ2-7 TRBV28 TRBD1 NA
CASSLGGGGEKLFF TGTGCCAGCAGTTTAGGGGGCGGGGGTGAAAAACTGTTTTTT 14 TRBJ1-4 TRBV28 NA few
CASSLGRGRERGDNEQFF TGCGCCAGCAGCTTAGGTAGAGGGCGGGAGCGAGGGGACAATGAGCAGTTCTTC 18 TRBJ2-1 TRBV5-1 TRBD2 NA
CASSFHLTSGRAYEQYF TGTGCCAGCAGTTTCCATCTTACTAGCGGGAGGGCCTACGAGCAGTACTTC 17 TRBJ2-7 TRBV27 TRBD2 NA
CASSSQLGVNTEAFF TGTGCCAGCAGCTCGCAGCTAGGCGTGAACACTGAAGCTTTCTTT 15 TRBJ1-1 TRBV7-2 NA few
CASKGLAAQDTQYF TGTGCCAGCAAGGGACTAGCGGCCCAGGATACGCAGTATTTT 14 TRBJ2-3 TRBV6-6 TRBD2 NA